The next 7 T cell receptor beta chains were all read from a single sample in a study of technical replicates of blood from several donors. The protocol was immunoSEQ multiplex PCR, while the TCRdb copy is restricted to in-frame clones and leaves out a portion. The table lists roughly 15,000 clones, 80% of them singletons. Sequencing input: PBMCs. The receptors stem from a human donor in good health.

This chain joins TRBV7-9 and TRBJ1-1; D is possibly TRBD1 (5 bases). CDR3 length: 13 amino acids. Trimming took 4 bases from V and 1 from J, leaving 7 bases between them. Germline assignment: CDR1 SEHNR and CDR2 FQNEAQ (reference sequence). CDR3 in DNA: TGTGCCAGCAGCTCCGACAGGAACACTGAAGCTTTCTTT. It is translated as CASSSDRNTEAFF.

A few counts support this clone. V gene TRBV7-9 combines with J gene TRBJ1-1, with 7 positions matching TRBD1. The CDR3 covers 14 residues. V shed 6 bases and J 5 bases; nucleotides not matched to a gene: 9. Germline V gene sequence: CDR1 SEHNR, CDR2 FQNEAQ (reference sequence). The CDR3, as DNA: TGTGCCAGCAGTTCTCGAGAGGGGGCAACTGAAGCTTTCTTT. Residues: CASSSREGATEAFF.

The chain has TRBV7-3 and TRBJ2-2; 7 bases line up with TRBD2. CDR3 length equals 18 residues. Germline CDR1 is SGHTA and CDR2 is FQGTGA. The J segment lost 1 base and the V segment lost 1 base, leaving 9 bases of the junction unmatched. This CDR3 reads CASSLIPQRELNTGELFF. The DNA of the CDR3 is TGTGCCAGCAGCTTAATTCCCCAGCGGGAACTGAACACCGGGGAGCTGTTTTTT.

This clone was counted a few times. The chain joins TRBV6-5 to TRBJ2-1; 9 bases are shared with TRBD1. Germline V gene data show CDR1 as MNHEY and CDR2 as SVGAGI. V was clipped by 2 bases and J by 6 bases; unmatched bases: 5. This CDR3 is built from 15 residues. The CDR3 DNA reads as TGTGCCAGCAGTTACACAGGGGGCGCGGCCAATGAGCAGTTCTTC. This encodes CASSYTGGAANEQFF.

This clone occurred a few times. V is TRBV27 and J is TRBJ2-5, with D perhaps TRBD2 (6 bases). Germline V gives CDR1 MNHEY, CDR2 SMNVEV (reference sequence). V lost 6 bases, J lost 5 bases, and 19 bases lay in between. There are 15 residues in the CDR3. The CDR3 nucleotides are TGTGCCAGCAGGGCTGGACTAACCCTTGGGGAGACCCAGTACTTC. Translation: CASRAGLTLGETQYF.

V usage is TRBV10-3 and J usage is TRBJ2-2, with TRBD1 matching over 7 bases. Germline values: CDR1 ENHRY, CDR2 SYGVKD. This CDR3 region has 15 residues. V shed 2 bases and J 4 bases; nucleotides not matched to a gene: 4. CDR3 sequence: CAISEEGAVTGELFF. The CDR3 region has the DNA TGTGCCATCAGTGAGGAGGGGGCAGTCACCGGGGAGCTGTTTTTT.

CDR3 amino acids: CASSDGFYF. CDR3 coding DNA: TGTGCCAGCAGTGACGGGTTCTACTTC. The rearrangement joins TRBV2 to TRBJ2-7; D call uncertain. This CDR3 region has 9 residues. Germline V CDR1 and CDR2: SNHLY, FYNNEI. With 3 bases removed from V and 13 bases from J, the gap between germline ends came to 7 bases.